These 10 T cell receptor beta chains came from one sample sequenced in a study of blood T cells in healthy people across ages. The use of a sample-barcoded 5' primer and a J-beta primer mix characterized a second PCR of roughly 7 to 12 cycles. In TCRdb, the 5' RACE reads were re-called with MiXCR into one record per CDR3 protein. Among some 640,000 distinct CDR3 sequences listed, about half were seen once. Sequenced sample: blood. The receptors shown here come from a woman in her sixties or seventies in good health.

This rearrangement joins TRBV6-6 to TRBJ2-7, with D tentatively TRBD1 or TRBD2 (5 bases each). The ends were cut back, 0 bases at V and 4 bases at J, with 16 bases in the middle. The CDR3 is made up of 16 amino acids. Germline CDR1 is MNHNY and CDR2 is SVGAGI (reference sequence). The CDR3 DNA reads TGTGCCAGCAGTTACTCGAGAGGGGAACCAATTTACGAGCAGTACTTC. Translating gives CASSYSRGEPIYEQYF.

V and J are TRBV11-3 and TRBJ2-5; D may correspond to TRBD1 or TRBD2 (5 bases each). V lost 2 bases, J lost 2 bases, and 15 bases lay in between. The CDR3 spans 16 residues. CDR1 is SGHNT and CDR2 is YENEEA in the germline V gene. CDR3 coding DNA: TGTGCCAGCAGCTTAACCACGGGACGGAGACAAGAGACCCAGTACTTC. It encodes CASSLTTGRRQETQYF.

CDR3 in amino acids: CATGTRPEDTQYF. The CDR3 coding sequence is TGTGCCACTGGGACTAGGCCAGAAGATACGCAGTATTTT. The chain carries TRBV15 and TRBJ2-3; 8 nucleotides align to TRBD2. Trimming cost V 9 bases and J 5 bases; bases outside gene matches: 7. This CDR3 has 13 amino acids. From germline, CDR1 is LNHNV and CDR2 YYDKDF (reference sequence).

The chain has TRBV12-3 or TRBV12-4 and TRBJ1-2; 7 bases agree with TRBD1. J was trimmed by 12 bases and V by 3 bases; bases with no gene match: 7. CDR3 size: 12 residues. The CDR3 bases are TGTGCCAGCAGTTTTGCCCCGGACAGGCACACCTTC. Translation: CASSFAPDRHTF.

The chain has TRBV21-1 and TRBJ2-5; whether TRBD1, the table's D call, matches the DNA was not checked. With the DNA end fitting TRBJ2-7 better, the J assignment may be wrong. TRBV21-1 counts as a pseudogene. The length of the CDR3 is 13 residues. The CDR3 coding sequence is TGTGCCAGCAGCAGGTACAGGGGCGACGAGCAGTACTTC. Protein sequence: CASSRYRGDEQYF.

This clonotype occurred a few times. This chain connects TRBV7-2 to TRBJ2-4; D tentatively fits TRBD1 or TRBD2 (5 bases each). The germline gives CDR1 SGHTA, CDR2 FQGNSA. The CDR3 is made up of 13 amino acids. V gave up 5 bases and J gave up 10 bases, with 15 bases separating them. The CDR3 here is CASSGARTGIQYF. For the CDR3, the DNA is TGTGCCAGCAGCGGGGCAAGGACTGGGATTCAGTACTTC.

For this clonotype: This sequence may be a read error, since a much larger clone differs from it by one base. The V call is TRBV7-3, the J call TRBJ2-1; TRBD2 matches 11 bases. The J call may be wrong; the DNA end is better matched by TRBJ2-7. The CDR3 is 16 residues long. Germline-derived CDR1 and CDR2 are SGHTA and FQGTGA. In DNA, the CDR3 is TGTGCCAGCAGCGACCCGGGACTAGCGGCCTACAATGAGCAGTACTTC. Protein product: CASSDPGLAAYNEQYF.

This clonotype was recorded once. This rearrangement joins TRBV7-6 to TRBJ1-2; 7 bases are a match to TRBD1. Germline assignment: CDR1 SGHVS and CDR2 FNYEAQ. This CDR3 contains 13 residues. Losses at the gene ends were 1 base for V and 7 bases for J; bases not matched to a gene: 3. The DNA for the CDR3 is TGTGCCAGCAGCTTAGACCCAGGGGGTGGCTACACCTTC. It yields the protein CASSLDPGGGYTF.

The chain carries TRBV28 and TRBJ2-7; the match to TRBD2 covers 9 bases. CDR3 length: 14 amino acids. CDR1 and CDR2 (germline): MDHEN, SYDVKM. V shed 3 bases and J 2 bases; nucleotides not matched to a gene: 2. The CDR3 sequence is CASSLLAGTYEQYF. CDR3 bases: TGTGCCAGCAGTTTGCTAGCGGGAACCTACGAGCAGTACTTC.

This clonotype was picked up a small number of times. The V and J genes are TRBV4-3 and TRBJ2-3; D is ambiguous. The V gene lost 0 bases and the J gene lost 8 bases, with 12 bases spanning the gap. Germline lookup yields CDR1 LGHNA and CDR2 YSLEER. The CDR3 is 14 amino acids. The CDR3 loop reads CASSQDQGFGTQYF. In DNA, the CDR3 is TGCGCCAGCAGCCAAGATCAAGGGTTCGGTACGCAGTATTTT.